The rows below give T cell receptor beta chains drawn from one sample of a study of T cell changes during pregnancy in multiple sclerosis. TCRdb keeps only in-frame clones here, not all; method: immunoSEQ multiplex PCR. This sample has tens of thousands of clones, with more than 90% found just once. Source: peripheral blood, taken after pregnancy. Receptors were obtained from a female donor in good health, enrolled as a control in a pregnancy study. Each CDR3 is given without its conserved first and last residue. Fields, in order: V gene, J gene, CDR3 protein.

V gene: TRBV29-1
J gene: TRBJ1-1
CDR3 protein: SVLTQGLNTEAF

V gene: TRBV5-5
J gene: TRBJ2-7
CDR3 protein: ASSLVQGPSYEQY

V gene: TRBV27
J gene: TRBJ1-1
CDR3 protein: ASSFASTAEAF

V gene: TRBV19
J gene: TRBJ1-5
CDR3 protein: ASRSRDRGRTSQPQH

V gene: TRBV2
J gene: TRBJ1-1
CDR3 protein: ASSSGGRHMNTEAF

V gene: TRBV28
J gene: TRBJ1-5
CDR3 protein: ATKGGFNQPQH

V gene: TRBV6-6
J gene: TRBJ2-1
CDR3 protein: ASSSILPGGNEQF

V gene: TRBV7-6
J gene: TRBJ2-1
CDR3 protein: ASSLGGASYNEQF

V gene: TRBV6-6
J gene: TRBJ2-7
CDR3 protein: ASTSDTGLSYEQY

V gene: TRBV13
J gene: TRBJ2-1
CDR3 protein: ASSLPGGQNEQF

V gene: TRBV4-2
J gene: TRBJ1-4
CDR3 protein: ASSQDRGATNEKLF

V gene: TRBV9
J gene: TRBJ2-1
CDR3 protein: ASSVEFGTSRYNEQF